The clone carrying this TCR beta chain was seen ten or more times. This sample stems from a study of T cell repertoires in cytomegalovirus infection. Study-wide context: Public TCR beta signatures marked donors with CMV infection and the matching HLA.

TCRdb itself ran the reads through MiXCR, one entry per CDR3 protein. The data show hundreds of thousands of distinct CDR3 sequences, 20% to 25% seen once. The sample comprised CD8+ T cells from PBMCs. The TCR was taken from a human donor in good health (CMV status not recorded). Some clones in this sample may be carry-over from other donors' samples.

The CDR3 is CASSLGTVPSGNTIYF. In DNA, the CDR3 is TGTGCCAGCAGCTTAGGGACAGTTCCCTCTGGAAACACCATATATTTT. The chain links TRBV7-6 to TRBJ1-3; maybe TRBD1 (6 bases). Germline CDR1 and CDR2: SGHVS and FNYEAQ. The CDR3 has 16 residues. Trimming stripped 1 base from V and 0 bases from J, with 10 bases between.